The clone carrying this TCR beta chain was seen repeatedly, ten times or more. Its antigen is still unknown. The read halts 3 residues ahead of the CDR3 end, with the missing end drawn from the germline J gene. Between the trimmed V and J ends, which lost 0 bases and 1 base, there was a span of 18 bases. In germline, CDR1 is SQVTM, CDR2 ANQGSEA. The CDR3 totals 17 residues. This entry comes from a study of T cell clonality in common variable immunodeficiency. Study-level points and caveats: Fewer TCRbeta clones were shared among CVID subjects than controls.

Both groups were predominantly of Caucasian heritage. This table comes from immunoSEQ multiplex PCR, and its TCRdb copy is limited to in-frame clones, with some not included. This repertoire holds approximately 44,000 clones, and none appear only once. The TCR comes from a person aged 18-69 years in good health. The sequencing sample was made of peripheral blood mononuclear cells. The chain links TRBV29-1 to TRBJ2-5; a possible D gene is TRBD2 (7 bases). The CDR3 bases that were read are TGCAGCGTTGAAGATCCGGGGGGAGGGGGATTCCAAGAGACC. This translates into CSVEDPGGGGFQET. The whole CDR3 sequence reads CSVEDPGGGGFQETQYF.